This T cell receptor (beta chain) was sequenced for a study of vaccination effects on CD4 cells after COVID-19. Sequencing was preceded by expansion of antigen-specific CD4+ T cells with viral peptide pools in the ViraFEST assay. The culture ran for 10 days before CD4+ T cells were isolated. Having tested negative for nucleocapsid antibodies, the vaccine recipients showed no prior SARS-CoV-2 infection. Cultures used 2 million or so PBMC per well, approximately 9.7 IU/ml IL-2 and around 9.7 ug/ml peptides. Half-medium exchanges with IL-2 medium took place on days 3 and 7. Study-wide findings and caveats: The study, lacking early post-infection timepoints, had few convalescent patients. Late post-vaccination samples showed marked contraction of infection- and vaccine-induced clones.

With 0 bases removed from V and 2 bases from J, the gap between germline ends came to 10 bases. Germline V CDR1 and CDR2: ENHRY, SYGVKD. The CDR3 is 15 amino acids. As to this clone: Its cognate antigen is unknown.

Profiled with immunoSEQ multiplex PCR; TCRdb holds only in-frame clones, not every one. There are about 73,000 clones in the sample; roughly 79% occur only once, and 8% to 11% lies in the top ten. The chain links TRBV10-3 to TRBJ2-5; D unresolved. The sample consisted of CD4+ T cells from PBMCs cultured with SARS-CoV-2 spike peptides, taken before COVID-19 vaccination. This receptor was identified in a human donor who received a COVID-19 vaccine. The CDR3 DNA reads TGTGCCATCAGTGAGTCGATTGATCGGCAAGAGACCCAGTACTTC. Translating it yields CAISESIDRQETQYF.